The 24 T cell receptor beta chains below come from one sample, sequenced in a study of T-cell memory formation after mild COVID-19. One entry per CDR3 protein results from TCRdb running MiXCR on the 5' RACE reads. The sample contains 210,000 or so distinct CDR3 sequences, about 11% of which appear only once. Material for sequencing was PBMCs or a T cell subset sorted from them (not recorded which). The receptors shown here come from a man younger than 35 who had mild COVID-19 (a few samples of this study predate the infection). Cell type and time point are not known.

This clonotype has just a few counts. The CDR3 loop is CASSLTLAGGMNTQYF. DNA of the CDR3: TGCGCCAGCAGCTTGACCCTAGCGGGGGGCATGAATACGCAGTATTTT. The chain couples TRBV5-1 to TRBJ2-3; 11 bases line up with TRBD2. V shed 1 base and J 7 bases; nucleotides not matched to a gene: 8. The CDR3 spans 16 residues. The germline V gene has CDR1 SGHRS and CDR2 YFSETQ.

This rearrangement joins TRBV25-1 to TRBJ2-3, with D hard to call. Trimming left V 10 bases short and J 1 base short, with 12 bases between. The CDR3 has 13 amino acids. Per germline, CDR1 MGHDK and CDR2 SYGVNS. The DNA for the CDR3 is TGTGCCACCAATCTGGCTGGCACAGATACGCAGTATTTT. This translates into CATNLAGTDTQYF. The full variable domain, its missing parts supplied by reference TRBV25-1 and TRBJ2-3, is EADIYQTPRYLVIGTGKKITLECSQTMGHDKMYWYQQDPGMELHLIHYSYGVNSTEKGDLSSESTVSRIRTEHFPLTLESARPSHTSQYLCATNLAGTDTQYFGPGTRLTVL.

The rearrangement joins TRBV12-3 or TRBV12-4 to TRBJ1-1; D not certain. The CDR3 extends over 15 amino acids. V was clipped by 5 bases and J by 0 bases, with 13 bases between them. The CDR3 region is CASSRRDGMNTEAFF. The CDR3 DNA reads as TGTGCCAGCAGTCGCCGAGACGGTATGAACACTGAAGCTTTCTTT.

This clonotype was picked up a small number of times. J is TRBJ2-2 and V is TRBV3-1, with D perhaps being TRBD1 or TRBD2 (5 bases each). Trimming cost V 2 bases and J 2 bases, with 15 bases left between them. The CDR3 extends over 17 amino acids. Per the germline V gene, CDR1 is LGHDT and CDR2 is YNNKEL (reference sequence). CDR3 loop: CASSQHLGTTNTGELFF. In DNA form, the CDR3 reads TGTGCCAGCAGCCAACACCTCGGGACCACCAACACCGGGGAGCTGTTTTTT.

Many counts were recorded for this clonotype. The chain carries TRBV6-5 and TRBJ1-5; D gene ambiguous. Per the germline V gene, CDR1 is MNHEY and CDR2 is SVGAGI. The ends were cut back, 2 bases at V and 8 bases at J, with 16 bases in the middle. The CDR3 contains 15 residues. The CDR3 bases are TGTGCCAGCAGTTACGGGCCCCCTAGCCTCGAGCCCCAGCATTTT. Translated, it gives CASSYGPPSLEPQHF.

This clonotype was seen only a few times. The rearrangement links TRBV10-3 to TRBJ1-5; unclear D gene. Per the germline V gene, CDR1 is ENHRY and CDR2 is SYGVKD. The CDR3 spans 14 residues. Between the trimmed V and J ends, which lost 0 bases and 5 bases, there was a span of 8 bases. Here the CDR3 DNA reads TGTGCCATCAGTGAGTCGGTCTCAGATCAGCCCCAGCATTTT. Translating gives CAISESVSDQPQHF.

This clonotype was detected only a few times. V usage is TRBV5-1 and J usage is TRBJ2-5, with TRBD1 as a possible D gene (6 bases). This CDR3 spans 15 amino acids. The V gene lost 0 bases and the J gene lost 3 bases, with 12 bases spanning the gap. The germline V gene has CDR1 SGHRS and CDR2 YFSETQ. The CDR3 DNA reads TGCGCCAGCAGCTTGGCCGGGACATATGAAGAGACCCAGTACTTC. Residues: CASSLAGTYEETQYF.

CDR3 loop: CASVDTSGAHGTQYF. The CDR3 DNA reads as TGTGCCAGCGTAGACACTAGCGGGGCACACGGGACCCAGTACTTC. The J gene is TRBJ2-5, the V gene TRBV6-2 or TRBV6-3, with 10 bases identical to TRBD2. The CDR3 contains 15 residues. V gave up 8 bases and J gave up 7 bases; unmatched junction bases: 13. Germline V gene lookup returns CDR1 MNHEY and CDR2 SVGEGT.

CDR3 in amino acids: CASSQLQGAGEKLFF. The CDR3 DNA sequence: TGCGCCAGCAGCCAACTCCAGGGGGCAGGTGAAAAACTGTTTTTT. The rearrangement joins TRBV4-3 to TRBJ1-4; 8 bases map to TRBD1. The germline CDR1 and CDR2 sequences are LGHNA and YSLEER. The CDR3 runs to 15 residues. Trimming cost V 2 bases and J 7 bases; bases outside gene matches: 6.

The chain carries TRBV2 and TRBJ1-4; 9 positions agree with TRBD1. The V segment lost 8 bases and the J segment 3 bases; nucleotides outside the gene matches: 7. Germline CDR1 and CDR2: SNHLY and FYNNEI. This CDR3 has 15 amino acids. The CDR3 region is CASVRTGVANEKLFF. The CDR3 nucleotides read TGTGCCAGCGTCCGGACAGGGGTGGCTAATGAAAAACTGTTTTTT.

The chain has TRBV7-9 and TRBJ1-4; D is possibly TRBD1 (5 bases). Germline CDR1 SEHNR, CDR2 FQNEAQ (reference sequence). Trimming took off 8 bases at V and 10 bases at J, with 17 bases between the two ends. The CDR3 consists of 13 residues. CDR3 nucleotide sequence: TGTGCCAGCCGCTCTAACGGAGGGGCAAAACTGTTTTTT. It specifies CASRSNGGAKLFF.

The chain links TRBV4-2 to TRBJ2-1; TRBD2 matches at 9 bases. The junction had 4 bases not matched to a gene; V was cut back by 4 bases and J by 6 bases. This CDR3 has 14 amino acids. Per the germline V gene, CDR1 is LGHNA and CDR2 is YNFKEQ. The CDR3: CASSRILAGNEQFF. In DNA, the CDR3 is TGTGCCAGCAGCCGCATACTAGCGGGCAATGAGCAGTTCTTC.

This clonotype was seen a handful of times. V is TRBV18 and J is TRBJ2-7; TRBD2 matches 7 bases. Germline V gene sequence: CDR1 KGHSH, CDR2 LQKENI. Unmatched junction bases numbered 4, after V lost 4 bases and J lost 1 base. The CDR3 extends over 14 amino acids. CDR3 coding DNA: TGTGCCAGCTCACGGGAGGGGCCGTCCTACGAGCAGTACGTC. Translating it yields CASSREGPSYEQYV.

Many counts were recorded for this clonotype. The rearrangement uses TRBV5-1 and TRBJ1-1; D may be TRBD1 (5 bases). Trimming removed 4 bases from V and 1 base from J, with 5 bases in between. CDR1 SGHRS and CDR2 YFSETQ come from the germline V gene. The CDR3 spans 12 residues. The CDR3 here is CASSTGNTEAFF. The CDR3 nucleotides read TGCGCCAGCAGCACAGGGAACACTGAAGCTTTCTTT. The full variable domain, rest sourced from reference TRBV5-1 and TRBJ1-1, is KAGVTQTPRYLIKTRGQQVTLSCSPISGHRSVSWYQQTPGQGLQFLFEYFSETQRNKGNFPGRFSGRQFSNSRSEMNVSTLELGDSALYLCASSTGNTEAFFGQGTRLTVV.

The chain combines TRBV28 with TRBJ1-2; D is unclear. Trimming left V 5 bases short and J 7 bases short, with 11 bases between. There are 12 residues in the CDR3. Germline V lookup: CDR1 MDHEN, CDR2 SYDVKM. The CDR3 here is CASSVSGSGYTF. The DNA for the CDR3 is TGTGCCAGCAGTGTCTCAGGATCTGGCTACACCTTC.

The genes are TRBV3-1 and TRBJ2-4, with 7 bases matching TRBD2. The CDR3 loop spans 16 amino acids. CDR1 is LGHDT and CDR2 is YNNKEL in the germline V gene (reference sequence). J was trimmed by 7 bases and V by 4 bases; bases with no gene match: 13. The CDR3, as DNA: TGTGCCAGCAGCCCATGGGGGGAGGGGTTATCGAACATTCAGTACTTC. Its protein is CASSPWGEGLSNIQYF.

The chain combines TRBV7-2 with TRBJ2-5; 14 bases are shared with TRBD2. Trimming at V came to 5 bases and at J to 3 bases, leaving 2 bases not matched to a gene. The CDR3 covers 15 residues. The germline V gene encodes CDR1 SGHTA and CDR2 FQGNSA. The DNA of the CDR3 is TGTGCCAGCAGCCCGACTAGCGGGGGGGAAGAGACCCAGTACTTC. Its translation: CASSPTSGGEETQYF.

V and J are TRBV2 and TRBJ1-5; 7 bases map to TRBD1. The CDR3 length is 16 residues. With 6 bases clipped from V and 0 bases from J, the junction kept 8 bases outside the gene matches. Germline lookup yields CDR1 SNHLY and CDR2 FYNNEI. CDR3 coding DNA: TGTGCCAGCAGGGACCGGGACAGCTATAGCAATCAGCCCCAGCATTTT. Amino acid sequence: CASRDRDSYSNQPQHF. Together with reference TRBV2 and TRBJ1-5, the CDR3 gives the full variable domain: EPEVTQTPSHQVTQMGQEVILRCVPISNHLYFYWYRQILGQKVEFLVSFYNNEISEKSEIFDDQFSVERPDGSNFTLKIRSTKLEDSAMYFCASRDRDSYSNQPQHFGDGTRLSIL.

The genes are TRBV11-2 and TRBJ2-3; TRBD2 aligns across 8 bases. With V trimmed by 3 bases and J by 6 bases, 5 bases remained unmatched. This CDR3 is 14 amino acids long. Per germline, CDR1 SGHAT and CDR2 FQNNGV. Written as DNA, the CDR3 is TGTGCCAGCAGCTTCCTTAGCGGGGAGGATACGCAGTATTTT. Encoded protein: CASSFLSGEDTQYF.

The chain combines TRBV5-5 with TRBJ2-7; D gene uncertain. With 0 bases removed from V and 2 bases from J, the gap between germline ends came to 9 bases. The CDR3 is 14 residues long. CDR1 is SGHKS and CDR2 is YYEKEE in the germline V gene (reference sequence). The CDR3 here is CASSLGGFAYEQYV. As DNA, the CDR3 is TGTGCCAGCAGCTTGGGTGGGTTCGCCTACGAGCAGTACGTC.

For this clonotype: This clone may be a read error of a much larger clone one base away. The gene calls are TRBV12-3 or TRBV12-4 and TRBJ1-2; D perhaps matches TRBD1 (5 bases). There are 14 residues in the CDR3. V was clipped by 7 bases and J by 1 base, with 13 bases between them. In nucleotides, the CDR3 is TGTGCCAGCACCCCTGGGGCTTATAACTATGGCTACACCTTC. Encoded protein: CASTPGAYNYGYTF.

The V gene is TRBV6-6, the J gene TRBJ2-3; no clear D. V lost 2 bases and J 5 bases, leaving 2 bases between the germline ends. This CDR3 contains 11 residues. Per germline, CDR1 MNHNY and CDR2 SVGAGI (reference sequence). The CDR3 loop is CASSYQDTQYF. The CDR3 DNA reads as TGTGCCAGCAGTTACCAAGATACGCAGTATTTT.

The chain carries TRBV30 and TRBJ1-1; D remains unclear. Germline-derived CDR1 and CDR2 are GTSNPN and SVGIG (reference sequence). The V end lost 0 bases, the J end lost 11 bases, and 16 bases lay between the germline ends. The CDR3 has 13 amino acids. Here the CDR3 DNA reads TGTGCCTGGAGTGTACAGCTGGGAACCCCTGCTTTCTTT. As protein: CAWSVQLGTPAFF.

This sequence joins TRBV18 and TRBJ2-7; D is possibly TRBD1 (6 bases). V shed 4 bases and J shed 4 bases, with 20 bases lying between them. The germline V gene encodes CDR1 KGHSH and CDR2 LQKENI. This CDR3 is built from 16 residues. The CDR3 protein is CASSLRLSQGSYEQYF. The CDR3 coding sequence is TGTGCCAGCTCACTAAGGTTATCACAGGGTAGTTACGAGCAGTACTTC.